This TCR beta chain was obtained from a study of cytomegalovirus exposure and HLA in healthy donors. V was trimmed by 8 bases and J by 4 bases, leaving 18 bases between them. From germline, CDR1 is MNHEY and CDR2 SMNVEV (reference sequence). The CDR3 is 14 residues long. The table came from immunoSEQ multiplex PCR; TCRdb's copy has only in-frame clones and leaves some out. The sample records roughly 220,000 clones, under 95% being singletons. V usage is TRBV27 and J usage is TRBJ2-7; a possible D gene is TRBD2 (6 bases). This clonotype originated in a woman aged 18-29 years in good health and CMV-seronegative. The sequenced sample was PBMCs. CDR3 bases: TGTGCCAGCGGACCCCTAACGGGGGTGTACGAGCAGTACTTC. It yields the protein CASGPLTGVYEQYF.